This TCR beta chain was retrieved from a study of identical twins. Study outcomes and limitations: One should note that invariant MAIT and iNKT cells could partly confound zero-insertion analyses.

Each CDR3 protein gets one entry after TCRdb re-called the 5' RACE reads with MiXCR. The sample shows about 810,000 distinct CDR3 sequences, roughly an eighth of them seen only once. Healthy Caucasians supplied all donations. This clonotype was found a few times. What it binds is unknown. One junction end does not reproduce the germline sequence, and a read error may be involved. This same sample was also taken into another study, of yellow fever vaccine responses in identical twins. That study reports: Twins reportedly showed a vaccine T cell response that seemed partly convergent and partly personalized.

The TCR originated in a woman in her late teens or twenties in good health. Sequencing used PBMCs.

CDR3 sequence (DNA): TGCGCCAGCAGTGAGGTGGGGGCCCCGAAGGGTTTC. Translation gives CASSEVGAPKGF. The chain employs TRBV10-2 and TRBJ2-7; D is possibly TRBD1 (6 bases). The CDR3 is made up of 12 amino acids. The germline V gene encodes CDR1 WSHSY and CDR2 SAAADI.